This T cell receptor beta chain is drawn from a study of OX40 agonist ivuxolimab in advanced cancers. Overall study: Patients' therapy was ivuxolimab, an antibody that acts as an agonist of OX40 (CD134). Each patient was given ivuxolimab into a vein every 2 weeks, at 0.01 to 10 mg/kg.

Clones were read by immunoSEQ multiplex PCR, and TCRdb kept only the in-frame ones, dropping some. The sample includes 60,000 to 75,000 clones, 85% to 90% of them seen just once. The origin of this receptor is an adult with an advanced solid tumor such as melanoma, head and neck, liver or kidney cancer. The source material was CD4+ or CD8+ T cells sorted from blood, sampled in a trial of the OX40 agonist ivuxolimab.

This CDR3 reads CASSISDTGELFF. CDR3 in DNA: TGTGCCAGTAGTATAAGCGACACCGGGGAGCTGTTTTTT. The chain couples TRBV19 to TRBJ2-2; D is ambiguous. V gave up 2 bases and J gave up 3 bases, with 4 bases separating them. The V gene's germline CDR1 is LNHDA and CDR2 SQIVND (reference sequence). The CDR3 runs 13 residues.